The 16 T cell receptor beta chains below all came from one sample that was sequenced in a study of shared clonotypes between healthy human individuals. Measured with immunoSEQ multiplex PCR; TCRdb has only the in-frame clones, and not every one. Of about 590,000 clones in the sample, around 95% were seen once. As defined, naive CD8 cells were CD45RO-negative and positively selected for CCR7, with terminally differentiated effector memory CD45RA+ cells excluded. Sequencing was done on a sample of naive CD8+ T cells sorted from blood. These receptors were taken from a woman aged 30 to 39 in good health.

V and J are TRBV5-4 and TRBJ2-7; D call uncertain. Germline V gene sequence: CDR1 SGHNT, CDR2 YYREEE (reference sequence). Trimming removed 4 bases at V and 5 bases at J, with 7 bases between. The CDR3 covers 11 residues. This CDR3 reads CASSDIHEQYF. Written as DNA, the CDR3 is TGTGCCAGCAGCGATATCCACGAGCAGTACTTC.

This clone was recorded once. The chain combines TRBV11-2 with TRBJ2-5; D tentatively reads TRBD1 or TRBD2 (5 bases each). Trimming took 2 bases from V and 5 from J, leaving 6 bases between them. Germline-derived CDR1 and CDR2 are SGHAT and FQNNGV. There are 12 residues in the CDR3. CDR3 sequence (DNA): TGTGCCAGCAGCTTATGGGGGGAGACCCAGTACTTC. Translated, it gives CASSLWGETQYF.

The V call is TRBV6-1, the J call TRBJ1-1; D unresolved. Germline V CDR1 and CDR2: MNHNS, SASEGT. The CDR3 length is 17 residues. Trimming cost V 3 bases and J 10 bases, with 27 bases left between them. CDR3 in DNA: TGTGCCAGCAGTGAGAGTTTAAGGGTCACCCTGCGGTGGGGAGCTTTCTTT. Its translation: CASSESLRVTLRWGAFF.

This chain links TRBV19 with TRBJ1-5, with D perhaps matching TRBD1 (6 bases). Germline CDR1 LNHDA, CDR2 SQIVND (reference sequence). CDR3 size: 13 residues. V dropped 6 bases and J dropped 9 bases, with 15 bases sitting between them. Here the CDR3 DNA reads TGTGCCAGTAGGGATCTCAGGGGTTGGCCCCAGCATTTT. Protein sequence: CASRDLRGWPQHF.

V is TRBV6-5 and J is TRBJ1-1; D is ambiguous. The ends were cut back, 6 bases at V and 4 bases at J, with 6 bases in the middle. This CDR3 contains 11 residues. Germline CDR1 reads MNHEY; CDR2 reads SVGAGI. CDR3 in amino acids: CASRSFTEAFF. The DNA of the CDR3 is TGTGCCAGCAGAAGCTTCACTGAAGCTTTCTTT.

CDR3 loop: CASSQDTGTGRVYGYTF. CDR3 nucleotides: TGCGCCAGCAGCCAAGATACCGGGACGGGGAGGGTATATGGCTACACCTTC. This chain joins TRBV4-1 and TRBJ1-2; maybe TRBD1 (5 bases). V lost 0 bases, J lost 5 bases, and 19 bases lay in between. Germline CDR1 and CDR2: MGHRA and YSYEKL. The CDR3 is 17 residues long.

With regard to this clone: Additional DNA sequences in this sample encode the identical CDR3. The chain combines TRBV19 with TRBJ2-1, with a weak D call TRBD2 (6 bases). Germline assignment: CDR1 LNHDA and CDR2 SQIVND (reference sequence). There are 15 residues in the CDR3. V lost 3 bases, J lost 0 bases, and 9 bases lay in between. The chain's CDR3 is CASSMAGSSYNEQFF. CDR3 coding DNA: TGTGCCAGTAGTATGGCGGGGAGCTCCTACAATGAGCAGTTCTTC.

This clone has only one observation. The chain links TRBV7-9 to TRBJ2-5; 7 bases line up with TRBD2. With V trimmed by 2 bases and J by 2 bases, 2 bases remained unmatched. This CDR3 is 14 amino acids long. CDR1 is SEHNR and CDR2 is FQNEAQ in the germline V gene (reference sequence). CDR3 region: CASSLTSAQETQYF. The CDR3 nucleotides read TGTGCCAGCAGCTTAACTAGCGCACAAGAGACCCAGTACTTC. The full variable domain, with the rest looked up from reference TRBV7-9 and TRBJ2-5, is DTGVSQNPRHKITKRGQNVTFRCDPISEHNRLYWYRQTLGQGPEFLTYFQNEAQLEKSRLLSDRFSAERPKGSFSTLEIQRTEQGDSAMYLCASSLTSAQETQYFGPGTRLLVL.

CDR3 coding DNA: TGTGCCAGCAGAGACGGACTACGTCCATACGAGCAGTACTTC. The encoded protein is CASRDGLRPYEQYF. The V and J genes are TRBV6-5 and TRBJ2-7; weak D call: TRBD2 (6 bases). This CDR3 comprises 14 residues. V dropped 6 bases and J dropped 4 bases, with 16 bases sitting between them. Germline V gene data show CDR1 as MNHEY and CDR2 as SVGAGI.

The chain recombines TRBV28 with TRBJ2-3, with 8 bases identical to TRBD2. Trimming cost V 6 bases and J 1 base; bases outside gene matches: 3. The germline V gene has CDR1 MDHEN and CDR2 SYDVKM. The CDR3 spans 14 residues. The CDR3 sequence: CASRQTSGTDTQYF. DNA for the CDR3: TGTGCCAGCAGGCAGACTAGCGGCACAGATACGCAGTATTTT.

This chain joins TRBV5-6 and TRBJ2-1; TRBD1 might be the D (6 bases). Germline V gene sequence: CDR1 SGHDT, CDR2 YYEEEE. The CDR3 contains 15 residues. V gave up 0 bases and J gave up 4 bases, with 11 bases separating them. CDR3 sequence reads: CASSLGEGVYNEQFF. DNA for the CDR3: TGTGCCAGCAGCTTGGGAGAGGGGGTTTACAATGAGCAGTTCTTC.

The gene calls are TRBV4-1 and TRBJ2-2; 9 nucleotides line up with TRBD2. With 6 bases clipped from V and 7 bases from J, the junction kept 9 bases outside the gene matches. Germline values: CDR1 MGHRA, CDR2 YSYEKL. CDR3 size: 15 residues. CDR3 sequence (DNA): TGCGCCAGCAGGGGAGGGACTAGCAGCCTCGGGGAGCTGTTTTTT. It specifies CASRGGTSSLGELFF.

This clone was recorded a few times. The chain is built from TRBV28 and TRBJ2-3; D unresolved. Trimming left V 3 bases short and J 6 bases short, with 19 bases between. Looked up from germline, CDR1 is MDHEN and CDR2 is SYDVKM. This CDR3 region has 16 residues. CDR3 sequence (DNA): TGTGCCAGCAGTTTCCTCCAGCAAGTAACACCCGATACGCAGTATTTT. This gives the protein CASSFLQQVTPDTQYF.

V usage is TRBV28 and J usage is TRBJ2-5, with a weak D call TRBD2 (6 bases). The J call may be faulty, since TRBJ2-7 better matches the DNA end. Germline V CDR1 and CDR2: MDHEN, SYDVKM. The CDR3 totals 14 residues. CDR3 DNA sequence: TGTGCCAGTCTGCCCCATGGAGGGACCTACGAGCAGTACTTC. As protein: CASLPHGGTYEQYF.

The rearrangement uses TRBV28 and TRBJ1-2, with 8 bases matching TRBD1. Per the germline V gene, CDR1 is MDHEN and CDR2 is SYDVKM. V gave up 5 bases and J gave up 5 bases; unmatched junction bases: 7. The CDR3 totals 14 residues. CDR3 DNA sequence: TGTGCCAGCAGTCCTTCAGGACAGGGTTATGGCTACACCTTC. This translates into CASSPSGQGYGYTF.

This clone was seen a handful of times. The chain has TRBV6-5 and TRBJ2-4; D is undetermined. V was clipped by 5 bases and J by 6 bases, with 14 bases between them. Germline V gene lookup returns CDR1 MNHEY and CDR2 SVGAGI. The CDR3 loop spans 14 amino acids. The chain's CDR3 is CASSPPFGGNIQYF. The CDR3 DNA follows: TGTGCCAGCAGTCCCCCATTTGGCGGAAACATTCAGTACTTC.